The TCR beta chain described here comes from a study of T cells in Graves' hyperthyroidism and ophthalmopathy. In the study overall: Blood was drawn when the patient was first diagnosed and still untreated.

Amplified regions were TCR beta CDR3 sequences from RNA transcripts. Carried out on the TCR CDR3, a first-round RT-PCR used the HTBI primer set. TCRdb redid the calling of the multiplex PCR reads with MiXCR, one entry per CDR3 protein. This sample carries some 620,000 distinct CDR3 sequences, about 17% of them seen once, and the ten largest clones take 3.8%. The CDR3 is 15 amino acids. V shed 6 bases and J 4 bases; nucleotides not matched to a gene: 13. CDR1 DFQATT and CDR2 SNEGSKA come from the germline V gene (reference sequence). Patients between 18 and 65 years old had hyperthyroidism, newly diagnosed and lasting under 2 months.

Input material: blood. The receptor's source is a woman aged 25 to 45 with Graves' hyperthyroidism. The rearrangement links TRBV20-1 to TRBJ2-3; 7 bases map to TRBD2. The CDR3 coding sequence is TGCAGTGCCACGGAGCGGGATTTTTCTTCAGATACGCAGTATTTT. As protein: CSATERDFSSDTQYF.